The 24 T cell receptor beta chains presented below share a single source sample, sequenced in a study of blood T cell repertoires in COVID-19. Assay used: immunoSEQ multiplex PCR; TCRdb lists only in-frame clones, some missing. The sample records approximately 290,000 clones, approximately 89% being singletons. The source material was peripheral blood. The origin of the receptors is a woman aged 55 to 70 with acute or convalescent COVID-19.

V and J are TRBV7-9 and TRBJ2-7; TRBD2 agrees at 11 bases. CDR3 size: 15 residues. V lost 5 bases and J lost 2; bases outside the gene matches: 5. Germline CDR1 SEHNR, CDR2 FQNEAQ (reference sequence). The CDR3 sequence is CASSILAGATYEQYF. CDR3 sequence (DNA): TGTGCCAGCAGCATACTAGCGGGGGCCACCTACGAGCAGTACTTC.

The chain links TRBV5-4 to TRBJ1-3, with D hard to call. The CDR3 totals 15 residues. Germline assignment: CDR1 SGHNT and CDR2 YYREEE (reference sequence). Deletions cut 0 bases from V and 0 bases from J, with 7 bases between. For the CDR3, the DNA is TGTGCCAGCAGCTTGGACGCGGCCTCTGGAAACACCATATATTTT. Translating gives CASSLDAASGNTIYF.

This clone came up once. The V and J genes are TRBV7-9 and TRBJ1-3, with TRBD1 matching over 7 bases. The V gene end was trimmed by 5 bases and the J gene end by 2 bases; junction bases not matched to a gene: 3. CDR3 length equals 14 residues. Germline CDR1 SEHNR, CDR2 FQNEAQ (reference sequence). The CDR3 spells CASSGTGAGNTIYF. The CDR3 DNA is TGTGCCAGCAGCGGCACAGGGGCTGGAAACACCATATATTTT.

V usage is TRBV10-3 and J usage is TRBJ2-3; the match to TRBD2 covers 14 bases. The CDR3 consists of 15 residues. Trimming cost V 5 bases and J 7 bases; bases outside gene matches: 5. From germline, CDR1 is ENHRY and CDR2 SYGVKD. The CDR3 bases are TGTGCCATCAGTCCGACTAGCGGGGGGGCGTATACGCAGTATTTT. It specifies CAISPTSGGAYTQYF.

The CDR3 DNA is TGCGCCAGCAGCCTAGACAGGGAGCTCCACGAGCAGTACTTC. Protein: CASSLDRELHEQYF. The rearrangement links TRBV5-1 to TRBJ2-7; 7 nucleotides align to TRBD1. Germline V gene sequence: CDR1 SGHRS, CDR2 YFSETQ. The length of the CDR3 is 14 residues. Losses at the gene ends were 4 bases for V and 5 bases for J; bases not matched to a gene: 9.

The chain uses TRBV19 and TRBJ1-4, with D perhaps matching TRBD1 (6 bases). CDR1 LNHDA and CDR2 SQIVND come from the germline V gene (reference sequence). Trimming removed 0 bases at V and 6 bases at J, with 11 bases between. The CDR3 runs to 15 residues. The CDR3 protein is CASSIDGQPYEKLFF. For the CDR3, the DNA is TGTGCCAGTAGTATAGATGGACAGCCTTATGAAAAACTGTTTTTT.

The V and J genes are TRBV9 and TRBJ1-4, with D hard to call. The germline CDR1 and CDR2 sequences are SGDLS and YYNGEE. The germline V and J ends were trimmed by 0 bases and 7 bases, with 7 bases remaining between them. CDR3 length: 13 residues. The CDR3 DNA sequence: TGTGCCAGCAGCGTAGGGCCCTTTGAAAAACTGTTTTTT. Protein sequence: CASSVGPFEKLFF.

The rearrangement joins TRBV6-6 to TRBJ2-1, with 12 bases identical to TRBD2. CDR3 length: 16 residues. Germline V lookup: CDR1 MNHNY, CDR2 SVGAGI (reference sequence). Germline trimming cut 4 bases from V and 7 bases from J; bases unmatched to any gene: 8. This chain's CDR3 is CASSSTSGGKGNEQFF. The CDR3 bases are TGTGCCAGCAGTTCCACTAGCGGGGGGAAAGGGAATGAGCAGTTCTTC.

The chain recombines TRBV10-3 with TRBJ2-1, with TRBD2 matching 7 bases. Unmatched junction bases numbered 7, after V lost 0 bases and J lost 8 bases. CDR3 length equals 15 residues. The V gene's germline CDR1 is ENHRY and CDR2 SYGVKD. CDR3 residues: CAISESTGGIYEQFF. The CDR3 DNA is TGTGCCATCAGTGAGTCGACGGGGGGAATATATGAGCAGTTCTTC.

The rearrangement joins TRBV19 to TRBJ1-5; maybe TRBD1 (6 bases). Per the germline V gene, CDR1 is LNHDA and CDR2 is SQIVND (reference sequence). The CDR3 is 13 residues long. V lost 8 bases and J 7 bases, leaving 15 bases between the germline ends. As DNA, the CDR3 is TGTGCCAGTGGAGACAGGCCAGGGCAGCCCCAGCATTTT. Its protein product is CASGDRPGQPQHF.

V gene TRBV27 combines with J gene TRBJ1-2; 8 nucleotides align to TRBD1. The germline V gene encodes CDR1 MNHEY and CDR2 SMNVEV (reference sequence). V dropped 4 bases and J dropped 6; count of bases not matched to a gene: 7. The CDR3 consists of 14 residues. CDR3 region: CASSSQGGENGYTF. The CDR3, as DNA: TGTGCCAGCAGTTCACAGGGGGGGGAGAATGGCTACACCTTC.

The V and J genes are TRBV6-5 and TRBJ2-2, with TRBD2 matching 7 bases. This CDR3 contains 14 residues. V trimming: 0 bases; J trimming: 7 bases; junction bases outside the gene matches: 2. Looked up from germline, CDR1 is MNHEY and CDR2 is SVGAGI. CDR3 region: CASSYSPGGGELFF. The CDR3 nucleotides are TGTGCCAGCAGTTACTCGCCGGGGGGCGGGGAGCTGTTTTTT.

This rearrangement joins TRBV5-1 to TRBJ1-2; D perhaps matches TRBD1 (5 bases). Germline V lookup: CDR1 SGHRS, CDR2 YFSETQ. V lost 6 bases and J lost 5, with 20 bases in between. The CDR3 has 15 residues. The CDR3 here is CASTSPGEDLYGYTF. The CDR3 bases are TGCGCCAGCACGTCTCCGGGGGAAGATCTTTATGGCTACACCTTC.

The chain carries TRBV27 and TRBJ2-4, with 9 bases lining up with TRBD1. Germline-derived CDR1 and CDR2 are MNHEY and SMNVEV (reference sequence). There are 17 residues in the CDR3. With V trimmed by 8 bases and J by 1 base, 12 bases remained unmatched. The CDR3 loop reads CASPHPRDRVAKNIQYF. CDR3 in DNA: TGTGCCAGCCCCCACCCGCGGGACAGGGTGGCCAAAAACATTCAGTACTTC.

J is TRBJ2-2 and V is TRBV5-1, with D perhaps TRBD2 (5 bases). The CDR3 length is 14 residues. In germline, CDR1 is SGHRS, CDR2 YFSETQ. V was shortened by 3 bases and J by 4 bases, with 10 bases between the two germline ends. CDR3 nucleotides: TGCGCCAGCAGCTCGGGGATTGGCACCGGGGAGCTGTTTTTT. It codes for CASSSGIGTGELFF.

The rearrangement uses TRBV5-4 and TRBJ2-1, with TRBD1 matching over 11 bases. Trimming cost V 6 bases and J 11 bases; bases outside gene matches: 13. Germline CDR1 SGHNT, CDR2 YYREEE (reference sequence). The length of the CDR3 is 15 residues. CDR3 sequence (DNA): TGTGCCAGCACCCTGGACAGGGGGCAAGCTCGTCAGCAGTTCTTC. Amino acid sequence: CASTLDRGQARQQFF.

DNA for the CDR3: TGCGCCAGCAGCCTGGGACAGGAGAGAGGCTACACCTTC. Translating it yields CASSLGQERGYTF. V and J are TRBV4-1 and TRBJ1-2; 8 bases align to TRBD1. Losses at the gene ends were 4 bases for V and 8 bases for J; bases not matched to a gene: 6. Germline values: CDR1 MGHRA, CDR2 YSYEKL. This CDR3 has 13 amino acids.

Of note for this clone: Other DNA sequences in the same sample also yield this CDR3. The chain links TRBV3-1 (or the pseudogene TRBV3-2) to TRBJ1-5, with D possibly being TRBD1 (5 bases). CDR1 is LGHDT and CDR2 is YNNKEL in the germline V gene (reference sequence). This CDR3 spans 14 amino acids. Trimming stripped 1 base from V and 1 base from J, with 5 bases between. The CDR3 region is CASSQGQSNQPQHF. The CDR3 nucleotides read TGTGCCAGCAGCCAAGGACAGAGCAATCAGCCCCAGCATTTT.

The sample holds a few counts of this clone. V is TRBV7-7 and J is TRBJ2-2, with 10 bases matching TRBD2. V lost 5 bases to trimming and J lost 5 bases; unmatched junction nucleotides: 11. CDR3 length: 17 residues. The germline V gene encodes CDR1 SSHAT and CDR2 FNYEAQ (reference sequence). The CDR3 protein is CASSLNWASGGTGELFF. CDR3 sequence (DNA): TGTGCCAGCAGCCTTAATTGGGCTAGCGGGGGAACCGGGGAGCTGTTTTTT.

V gene TRBV6-5 combines with J gene TRBJ1-6; 10 bases map to TRBD1. Germline CDR1 reads MNHEY; CDR2 reads SVGAGI. The length of the CDR3 is 15 residues. J lost 10 bases, V lost 2 bases, and 5 bases had no gene match. CDR3 sequence reads: CASSYTGTGESPLHF. CDR3 sequence (DNA): TGTGCCAGCAGTTACACCGGGACAGGGGAATCACCCCTCCACTTT.

The V and J genes are TRBV27 and TRBJ1-3; a possible D gene is TRBD1 (6 bases). Trimming pared 6 bases from V and 0 bases from J, leaving 12 bases between. The CDR3 consists of 15 residues. Germline V gene data show CDR1 as MNHEY and CDR2 as SMNVEV (reference sequence). CDR3 sequence: CASSPDSYSGNTIYF. CDR3 bases: TGTGCCAGCAGCCCGGACAGCTACTCTGGAAACACCATATATTTT.

The chain couples TRBV28 to TRBJ2-7; unclear D gene. Germline CDR1 reads MDHEN; CDR2 reads SYDVKM. The CDR3 contains 13 residues. V dropped 4 bases and J dropped 4 bases, with 11 bases sitting between them. The CDR3 spells CASSSQPIYEQYF. The CDR3 DNA is TGTGCCAGCAGTTCACAACCCATTTACGAGCAGTACTTC.

This clone has only one observation. The chain recombines TRBV29-1 with TRBJ1-1; maybe TRBD1 (6 bases). The germline V and J ends were trimmed by 7 bases and 0 bases, with 9 bases remaining between them. Germline assignment: CDR1 SQVTM and CDR2 ANQGSEA. The CDR3 consists of 12 residues. This chain's CDR3 is CSAGQMNTEAFF. DNA for the CDR3: TGCAGCGCAGGACAGATGAACACTGAAGCTTTCTTT.

The J gene is TRBJ1-1, the V gene TRBV5-5; possible D gene TRBD1, 6 bases. The CDR3 runs 14 residues. V lost 0 bases to trimming and J lost 1 base, with 7 bases between them. CDR1 is SGHKS, CDR2 YYEKEE, per germline (reference sequence). The CDR3 here is CASSLGTANTEAFF. DNA of the CDR3: TGTGCCAGCAGCTTGGGGACAGCGAACACTGAAGCTTTCTTT.